This TCR beta chain derives from a study of cytomegalovirus exposure and HLA in healthy donors. Overall study: Approximately 81% of 398 genotyped donors fell in the Caucasian-associated ancestry cluster.

Trimming took off 5 bases at V and 2 bases at J, with 10 bases between the two ends. CDR1 MNHEY and CDR2 SVGAGI come from the germline V gene. The CDR3 spans 13 residues. In the PCR, 60 Vbeta and 13 Jbeta primers were used. The table came from immunoSEQ multiplex PCR; TCRdb's copy has only in-frame clones and leaves some out. The profile covers over 150,000 clones, with roughly 79% appearing a single time and roughly 1.2% taken by the ten largest. Study outcomes and limitations: In a later analysis, specific HLA alleles were associated with around 17,000 TCR beta sequences at a 0.05 false discovery rate.

Turning to this clone: Its specificity is unknown.

Though nominally healthy at sampling, donors likely had unrecorded immune exposures. The clonotype originates from a woman aged 50 to 60 in good health and CMV-seronegative. The sample consisted of PBMCs. The chain links TRBV6-5 to TRBJ2-7; D is unresolved. The CDR3 here is CASSRTVTYEQYF. The CDR3 nucleotides read TGTGCCAGCAGTCGTACGGTGACCTACGAGCAGTACTTC.